This is a list of T cell receptor beta chains from one sample in a study of cytomegalovirus exposure and HLA in healthy donors. The method was immunoSEQ multiplex PCR; TCRdb's version includes in-frame clones alone and lacks a portion of them. This table holds about 150,000 clones, 64% found once. Sequenced input: PBMCs. The receptor source for this set is a woman between 25 and 40 years old in good health and CMV-seropositive. Each CDR3 is given with its conserved first and last residue. A D gene is named only where the DNA matches it firmly. The size entry is marked missing in some rows and otherwise reads once, few, many or a size class.

size	V	J	D	CDR3	DNA
few	TRBV5-1	TRBJ2-7	TRBD2	CASSPSGGPWDEQYF	TGCGCCAGCAGCCCCTCGGGAGGTCCTTGGGACGAGCAGTACTTC
few	TRBV13	TRBJ2-1	NA	CASSHALDYLYYNEQFF	TGTGCCAGCAGCCACGCCCTCGACTACCTATACTACAATGAGCAGTTCTTC
once	TRBV15	TRBJ1-6	NA	CATGRDKNSPLHF	TGTGCCACCGGCCGGGACAAAAATTCACCCCTCCACTTT
NA	TRBV11-2	TRBJ2-1	TRBD2	CASSLGGPSGSRGNEQFF	TGTGCCAGCAGTCTAGGGGGGCCTAGCGGGAGCCGAGGGAATGAGCAGTTCTTC
NA	TRBV4-1	TRBJ2-2	TRBD2	CASSARLAGEKQNTGELFF	TGCGCCAGCAGCGCCCGACTAGCGGGGGAAAAACAGAACACCGGGGAGCTGTTTTTT
NA	TRBV28	TRBJ2-7	TRBD2	CASSSALGTSGAYEQYF	TGTGCCAGCAGTTCCGCCCTCGGGACTAGCGGGGCCTACGAGCAGTACTTC
NA	TRBV5-1	TRBJ2-1	NA	CASSLESPLPPFF	TGCGCCAGCAGCTTGGAAAGCCCTCTACCTCCGTTCTTC
NA	TRBV25-1	TRBJ2-1	NA	CASSDGQLFSYNEQFF	TGTGCCAGCAGTGACGGACAGTTATTCTCCTACAATGAGCAGTTCTTC
few	TRBV28	TRBJ2-7	TRBD1	CASSSTGSGYEQYF	TGTGCCAGCAGCTCGACAGGGTCCGGCTACGAGCAGTACTTC
NA	TRBV6-5	TRBJ1-5	NA	CASSYSKLSNQPQHF	TGTGCCAGCAGTTACTCCAAGCTTAGCAATCAGCCCCAGCATTTT
NA	TRBV7-2	TRBJ2-7	TRBD2	CASSLVLAGDYEQYF	TGTGCCAGCAGCTTAGTACTAGCGGGAGACTACGAGCAGTACTTC
NA	TRBV5-1	TRBJ2-7	NA	CASSPGGPSYEQYF	TGCGCCAGCAGTCCGGGGGGCCCGTCCTACGAGCAGTACTTC
NA	TRBV2	TRBJ1-2	NA	CASSERSRGGYTF	TGTGCCAGCAGTGAAAGGTCCAGGGGTGGCTACACCTTC
NA	TRBV10-3	TRBJ1-5	TRBD1	CATDHMGQRNQPQHF	TGTGCCACGGACCATATGGGACAGCGCAATCAGCCCCAGCATTTT
few	TRBV21-1	TRBJ2-5	NA	CASSKPGLKSKETQYF	TGTGCCAGCAGCAAACCGGGACTAAAATCGAAAGAGACCCAGTACTTC
NA	TRBV13	TRBJ2-7	TRBD2	CASSTSGGSYEQYF	TGTGCCAGCAGTACTAGCGGGGGTTCCTACGAGCAGTACTTC
NA	TRBV6-1	TRBJ1-1	NA	CASSEMPWGQWGEAFF	TGTGCCAGCAGTGAAATGCCGTGGGGGCAGTGGGGTGAAGCTTTCTTT
few	TRBV6-5	TRBJ2-7	NA	CASSYSAGTFYEQYF	TGTGCCAGCAGTTACTCGGCGGGTACTTTCTACGAGCAGTACTTC
NA	TRBV11-2	TRBJ2-1	TRBD2	CASSQRGDLLGEQFF	TGTGCCAGCAGCCAGCGGGGGGATCTTTTAGGTGAGCAGTTCTTC
NA	TRBV19	TRBJ1-6	NA	CASSINDDSSYNSPLHF	TGTGCCAGTAGTATTAATGATGATAGCTCCTATAATTCACCCCTCCACTTT
NA	TRBV19	TRBJ2-7	TRBD2	CASSTGGAGPHEQYF	TGTGCCAGTAGTACGGGGGGGGCAGGGCCCCACGAGCAGTACTTC
NA	TRBV21-1	TRBJ2-1	NA	CASSHLHQKQFF	TGTGCCAGCAGTCATCTGCACCAGAAGCAGTTCTTC
NA	TRBV4-1	TRBJ2-7	NA	CASSQVQLSYEQYF	TGCGCCAGCAGCCAAGTTCAACTCTCCTACGAGCAGTACTTC
NA	TRBV19	TRBJ2-7	NA	CASSIVAGPPRTNSYEQYF	TGTGCCAGTAGTATAGTGGCGGGCCCGCCCCGCACTAATTCCTACGAGCAGTACTTC
few	TRBV10-3	TRBJ1-2	NA	CAISDSGLRGYTF	TGTGCCATCAGTGATTCAGGGCTGCGTGGCTACACCTTC
NA	TRBV28	TRBJ1-5	NA	CASRPGEYSNQPQHF	TGTGCCAGCCGTCCAGGGGAATATAGCAATCAGCCCCAGCATTTT